The next 30 T cell receptor beta chains were all read from a single sample in a study of blood T cells in healthy people across ages. PCR was performed a second time for roughly 7 to 12 cycles using a sample-barcoded 5' primer and a J-beta primer mix. TCRdb reanalysed the 5' RACE reads using MiXCR and keeps one entry per CDR3 protein. The table includes 1.5 million to 2 million distinct CDR3 sequences, approximately 30% detected once. Source material: blood. Receptors originate from a woman aged 30 to 39 in good health.

This rearrangement joins TRBV3-1 to TRBJ2-3; 12 bases fit TRBD2. The CDR3 contains 17 residues. Per the germline V gene, CDR1 is LGHDT and CDR2 is YNNKEL (reference sequence). V gave up 4 bases and J gave up 3 bases; unmatched junction bases: 8. For the CDR3, the DNA is TGTGCCAGCAGCCGCGGGGGACTAGCGGGTAAGACAGATACGCAGTATTTT. It codes for CASSRGGLAGKTDTQYF.

This clonotype was observed a few times. A read error may produce the germline difference seen at one junction end. The genes are TRBV24-1 and TRBJ2-3; D is perhaps TRBD1 or TRBD2 (5 bases each). The germline V gene has CDR1 KGHDR and CDR2 SFDVKD. The CDR3 spans 18 residues. CDR3 loop: CATILRGQPPGSTDTQYF. The CDR3 DNA reads as TGTGCCACCATCCTTCGGGGCCAACCACCTGGAAGCACAGACACGCAGTATTTT.

This clonotype was seen a few times. The V and J genes are TRBV7-8 and TRBJ1-3; no definite D call. V lost 1 base and J lost 4, with 11 bases in between. CDR1 SGHVS and CDR2 FQNEAQ come from the germline V gene. The CDR3 consists of 15 residues. CDR3 region: CASSLDGGRGNTIYF. DNA for the CDR3: TGTGCCAGCAGCTTAGACGGCGGCCGGGGAAACACCATATATTTT.

This clonotype was detected only a few times. This chain's CDR3 is CASSSTPRYQPQHF. As DNA, the CDR3 is TGTGCCAGCAGCTCTACACCGAGGTATCAGCCCCAGCATTTT. The chain employs TRBV5-5 and TRBJ1-5; D not certain. Trimming took 3 bases from V and 5 from J, leaving 12 bases between them. From germline, CDR1 is SGHKS and CDR2 YYEKEE (reference sequence). CDR3 size: 14 residues.

This sequence joins TRBV12-3 or TRBV12-4 and TRBJ2-1; D unresolved. Trimming left V 6 bases short and J 0 bases short, with 12 bases between. The CDR3 is 15 residues long. The CDR3 bases are TGTGCCAGCAGCACGGAATCGCGCTCCTACAATGAGCAGTTCTTC. Its translation: CASSTESRSYNEQFF.

The sample holds a few counts of this clonotype. V usage is TRBV5-6 and J usage is TRBJ1-4, with TRBD1 matching over 8 bases. The length of the CDR3 is 13 residues. The J segment lost 14 bases and the V segment lost 4 bases, leaving 10 bases of the junction unmatched. The V gene's germline CDR1 is SGHDT and CDR2 YYEEEE. The CDR3: CASSITRQGQLFF. CDR3 DNA sequence: TGTGCCAGCAGCATAACACGACAGGGGCAGCTGTTTTTT.

In its sample, this clonotype was seen a few times. The chain couples TRBV12-3 or TRBV12-4 to TRBJ2-1, with TRBD2 matching 10 bases. The length of the CDR3 is 17 residues. Unmatched junction bases numbered 9, after V lost 1 base and J lost 6 bases. CDR3 nucleotide sequence: TGTGCCAGCAGTTTAGGGGTTCTAGCGGGGGTGGCCAATGAGCAGTTCTTC. Translated: CASSLGVLAGVANEQFF.

This clonotype has only a few counts. This chain connects TRBV10-2 to TRBJ1-2, with D maybe TRBD1 (6 bases). CDR1 and CDR2 (germline): WSHSY, SAAADI. V lost 6 bases and J lost 7, with 15 bases in between. The CDR3 extends over 13 amino acids. The CDR3 region has the DNA TGCGCCAGCAGAAACAGGGATAGTAGTGGCTACACCTTC. Translated, it gives CASRNRDSSGYTF.

In this sample, this clonotype turned up a few times. The chain employs TRBV7-2 and TRBJ1-6; TRBD1 matches at 7 bases. Germline assignment: CDR1 SGHTA and CDR2 FQGNSA. V shed 3 bases and J 7 bases; nucleotides not matched to a gene: 9. The length of the CDR3 is 16 residues. The CDR3 spells CASSLGQSIRNSPLHF. Here the CDR3 DNA reads TGTGCCAGCAGCTTGGGACAGTCCATAAGAAATTCACCCCTCCACTTT.

This clonotype was seen a handful of times. This rearrangement joins TRBV15 to TRBJ2-7, with a weak D call TRBD2 (5 bases). The V gene's germline CDR1 is LNHNV and CDR2 YYDKDF (reference sequence). V was shortened by 1 base and J by 4 bases, with 11 bases between the two germline ends. The CDR3 contains 14 residues. The CDR3, as DNA: TGTGCCACCAGCAGAGGATCGGGGAGTTACGAGCAGTACTTC. Translating it yields CATSRGSGSYEQYF. The entire variable domain, with the rest obtained from reference TRBV15 and TRBJ2-7, is as follows: DAMVIQNPRYQVTQFGKPVTLSCSQTLNHNVMYWYQQKSSQAPKLLFHYYDKDFNNEADTPDNFQSRRPNTSFCFLDIRSPGLGDTAMYLCATSRGSGSYEQYFGPGTRLTVT.

The chain couples TRBV18 to TRBJ2-3; 9 nucleotides match TRBD1. The ends lost 6 bases at V and 0 bases at J; junction bases unmatched: 28. The CDR3 runs 23 residues. Germline CDR1 is KGHSH and CDR2 is LQKENI. In DNA form, the CDR3 reads TGTGCCAGCTCGCCCGGAACAGGGGGCTACCGGGGTACGAACAGACCTAGCACAGATACGCAGTATTTT. Protein sequence: CASSPGTGGYRGTNRPSTDTQYF.

With respect to this clonotype: Since a much larger clone is just one base distant, this may be a read error. The chain employs TRBV29-1 and TRBJ2-5; 9 bases map to TRBD1. Germline values: CDR1 SQVTM, CDR2 ANQGSEA. The V and J ends lost 6 bases and 11 bases, in that order; junction bases with no gene match: 16. The CDR3 has 14 residues. CDR3 loop: CSVDKTGGGGEQYF. The CDR3, as DNA: TGCAGCGTGGATAAAACAGGGGGCGGCGGAGAGCAGTACTTC.

This clonotype was observed a handful of times. The genes are TRBV6-1 and TRBJ2-5, with a tentative D call TRBD1 (5 bases). CDR1 MNHNS and CDR2 SASEGT come from the germline V gene. The CDR3 covers 15 residues. V was clipped by 10 bases and J by 4 bases, with 22 bases between them. Here the CDR3 DNA reads TGTGCCACCTCCTGGAGTGGGGCCACGATAGAGACCCAGTACTTC. Its translation: CATSWSGATIETQYF.

Details on this clonotype: This may come from a read error, since a much larger clone is one base off. This chain joins TRBV12-3 or TRBV12-4 and TRBJ1-2; maybe TRBD1 (5 bases). CDR3 length: 15 residues. CDR3 DNA sequence: TGTGCCGGCAGTTTGTTTTCGGGACCTAACTATGGCTACACCTTC. Its translation is CAGSLFSGPNYGYTF.

This clonotype was recorded once. J is TRBJ2-1 and V is TRBV6-2 or TRBV6-3; a weak D match, TRBD2 (5 bases). The tail of the sequence fits TRBJ2-7 better, so the J call may be wrong. Germline V lookup: CDR1 MNHEY, CDR2 SVGEGT. CDR3 size: 15 residues. Here the CDR3 DNA reads TGTGCCAGCCGTCCCCGGACTGGGTCCTACAATGAGCAGTACTTC. Its translation: CASRPRTGSYNEQYF.

For the CDR3, the DNA is TGTGCCAGCAGTCCAGTGACGCCACTTAAACTGTTTTTT. This encodes CASSPVTPLKLFF. The rearrangement links TRBV6-2 or TRBV6-3 to TRBJ1-4; no definite D call. Germline CDR1 MNHEY, CDR2 SVGEGT. The CDR3 loop spans 13 amino acids. V gave up 5 bases and J gave up 11 bases, with 15 bases separating them.

The sample holds many counts of this clonotype. V and J are TRBV11-1 and TRBJ2-1; D is undetermined. V was clipped by 7 bases and J by 6 bases, with 16 bases between them. Germline-derived CDR1 and CDR2 are SGHAT and FQDESV (reference sequence). This CDR3 is built from 14 residues. CDR3 sequence (DNA): TGTGCCAGCACCTTCAGGATCGGAAGCAATGAGCAGTTCTTC. Protein sequence: CASTFRIGSNEQFF.

As for this clonotype: Being one base from a much bigger clone, this may be a read error. The V gene is TRBV15, the J gene TRBJ2-4, with 11 bases identical to TRBD2. The V and J ends lost 7 bases and 13 bases, in that order; junction bases with no gene match: 12. The CDR3 consists of 14 residues. Germline V lookup: CDR1 LNHNV, CDR2 YYDKDF (reference sequence). The CDR3, as DNA: TGTGCCACCACCGTGACTAGCGGGAAGGATGAGCAGTACTTC. Its protein is CATTVTSGKDEQYF. Filled out from reference TRBV15 and TRBJ2-4, the complete variable domain reads DAMVIQNPRYQVTQFGKPVTLSCSQTLNHNVMYWYQQKSSQAPKLLFHYYDKDFNNEADTPDNFQSRRPNTSFCFLDIRSPGLGDTAMYLCATTVTSGKDEQYFGAGTRLSVL.

This clonotype was counted once. The chain carries TRBV5-1 and TRBJ2-7; 9 positions match TRBD2. Germline lookup yields CDR1 SGHRS and CDR2 YFSETQ. J gave up 5 bases and V 4 bases, and 13 bases lay outside the gene matches. The CDR3 loop spans 16 amino acids. This chain's CDR3 is CASSRGGGGAVDEQYF. For the CDR3, the DNA is TGCGCCAGCAGCCGGGGAGGCGGGGGGGCCGTCGACGAGCAGTACTTC.

This clonotype appeared once. V and J are TRBV20-1 and TRBJ1-1; D ambiguous. The CDR3 runs to 15 residues. V was shortened by 0 bases and J by 7 bases, with 18 bases between the two germline ends. Germline values: CDR1 DFQATT, CDR2 SNEGSKA (reference sequence). The DNA of the CDR3 is TGCAGTGCTAGAGATCTAGGAACGGGCGCGGATGAAGCTTTCTTT. As protein: CSARDLGTGADEAFF.

This clonotype occurred a few times. The V and J genes are TRBV28 and TRBJ1-5; the D gene is possibly TRBD1 (6 bases). CDR3 size: 12 residues. The V and J ends lost 8 bases and 9 bases respectively, with 14 bases between them. CDR1 MDHEN and CDR2 SYDVKM come from the germline V gene. CDR3 coding DNA: TGTGCCAGCGGGGGCGTGGGTCTGCCCCAGCATTTT. This codes for CASGGVGLPQHF.

CDR3 sequence (DNA): TGTGCCACCAGCAGGGCCCGGGGGGGCACTGAAGCTTTCTTT. Amino acids: CATSRARGGTEAFF. The V call is TRBV15, the J call TRBJ1-1; the D gene is possibly TRBD1 (5 bases). The CDR3 covers 14 residues. Trimming left V 3 bases short and J 4 bases short, with 12 bases between. CDR1 is LNHNV, CDR2 YYDKDF, per germline (reference sequence).

This clonotype was recorded many times. V is TRBV20-1 and J is TRBJ2-3; weak D call: TRBD2 (5 bases). The V and J ends lost 4 bases and 2 bases respectively, with 13 bases between them. Germline V gene sequence: CDR1 DFQATT, CDR2 SNEGSKA (reference sequence). The CDR3 totals 14 residues. The CDR3: CSANRGSNTDTQYF. As DNA, the CDR3 is TGCAGTGCTAATCGAGGGAGCAACACAGATACGCAGTATTTT.

This clonotype has ten or more counts. The chain recombines TRBV18 with TRBJ1-3, with unresolved D. The V and J ends lost 6 bases and 4 bases respectively, with 7 bases between them. The CDR3 totals 12 residues. Germline lookup yields CDR1 KGHSH and CDR2 LQKENI. The DNA for the CDR3 is TGTGCCAGCTCCCCAGAGGGAAACACCATATATTTT. It translates to CASSPEGNTIYF. Combining the CDR3 with reference TRBV18 and TRBJ1-3 gives the whole variable domain NAGVMQNPRHLVRRRGQEARLRCSPMKGHSHVYWYRQLPEEGLKFMVYLQKENIIDESGMPKERFSAEFPKEGPSILRIQQVVRGDSAAYFCASSPEGNTIYFGEGSWLTVV.

The V gene is TRBV30, the J gene TRBJ1-4; 7 bases align to TRBD1. The V gene's germline CDR1 is GTSNPN and CDR2 SVGIG (reference sequence). The CDR3 extends over 15 amino acids. V lost 1 base, J lost 0 bases, and 2 bases stayed unmatched. The CDR3 protein is CAWSGQGATNEKLFF. CDR3 bases: TGTGCCTGGAGTGGACAGGGCGCAACTAATGAAAAACTGTTTTTT.

This clonotype was seen only a few times. The chain uses TRBV5-6 and TRBJ1-6, with 12 nucleotides matching TRBD1. V dropped 3 bases and J dropped 10; count of bases not matched to a gene: 5. Germline lookup yields CDR1 SGHDT and CDR2 YYEEEE. The CDR3 has 15 residues. Here the CDR3 DNA reads TGTGCCAGCAGCTGGGACAGGGGGCTTGGATCACCCCTCCACTTT. It specifies CASSWDRGLGSPLHF.

This clonotype was recorded at least ten times. This chain uses TRBV20-1 with TRBJ2-7; TRBD2 might be the D (5 bases). In germline, CDR1 is DFQATT, CDR2 SNEGSKA (reference sequence). CDR3 length equals 11 residues. V lost 7 bases to trimming and J lost 1 base, with 8 bases between them. CDR3 protein: CSVTRSYEQYF. CDR3 sequence (DNA): TGCAGTGTAACTAGGTCCTACGAGCAGTACTTC.

V gene TRBV5-6 combines with J gene TRBJ2-7; the match to TRBD1 covers 9 bases. From germline, CDR1 is SGHDT and CDR2 YYEEEE. The V segment lost 4 bases and the J segment 3 bases; nucleotides outside the gene matches: 8. This CDR3 region has 15 residues. CDR3 in amino acids: CASSPRDRAFYEQYF. In DNA form, the CDR3 reads TGTGCCAGCAGCCCCCGGGACAGGGCTTTCTACGAGCAGTACTTC.

This clonotype was recorded a few times. This chain uses TRBV10-3 with TRBJ1-6; unclear D gene. Germline lookup yields CDR1 ENHRY and CDR2 SYGVKD. V shed 7 bases and J shed 10 bases, with 14 bases lying between them. CDR3 length: 13 amino acids. The CDR3 loop is CAIKQEFGSPLHF. CDR3 in DNA: TGTGCCATCAAGCAGGAATTCGGATCACCCCTCCACTTT.

Turning to this clonotype: A much larger clone differs from this one at a single base, so this may be a read error. The CDR3 sequence: CASSLVTEKRNEQFF. The CDR3 DNA follows: TGTGCCAGCAGCTTAGTGACCGAGAAGCGGAATGAGCAGTTCTTC. This chain links TRBV7-9 with TRBJ2-1; maybe TRBD2 (5 bases). Germline CDR1 and CDR2: SEHNR and FQNEAQ (reference sequence). V was clipped by 1 base and J by 7 bases, with 14 bases between them. The CDR3 length is 15 residues.